The 5 T cell receptor beta chains listed next were all sequenced from one sample in a study of early T cells in non-severe SARS-CoV-2 infection (dated by TCRdb to the early 2020s). To prepare the library, 5' RACE was applied. Sequencer: NextSeq 500. In-frame beta chains were kept once TCRdb had trimmed the public reads at Q25 with fastp and called clones with MiXCR. Rows are unified per CDR3 protein, each entry keeping the most common DNA and genes. A total of approximately 48,000 distinct CDR3 sequences appear in this sample, about a tenth of them only once. Together, the top ten hold more than 13% of the sample. The sequenced sample consisted of whole blood. The receptor source for this set is an adult who was a healthcare worker with PCR-confirmed SARS-CoV-2 infection or an uninfected control (not recorded which).

This clonotype was recorded many times. The chain is built from TRBV7-2 and TRBJ2-3, with TRBD1 as a possible D gene (5 bases). CDR3 size: 18 residues. CDR1 and CDR2 (germline): SGHTA, FQGNSA. V dropped 2 bases and J dropped 0 bases, with 18 bases sitting between them. CDR3 in amino acids: CASSLKGAYLSSTDTQYF. In DNA form, the CDR3 reads TGTGCCAGCAGCTTAAAAGGGGCGTATTTATCTAGCACAGATACGCAGTATTTT.

Written as DNA, the CDR3 is TGCAGCGTTACGACAGGTAGCACAGATACGCAGTATTTT. It is translated as CSVTTGSTDTQYF. The J gene is TRBJ2-3, the V gene TRBV29-1, with D tentatively TRBD1 (6 bases). The CDR3 is 13 amino acids. The V and J ends lost 5 bases and 0 bases respectively, with 9 bases between them. Germline V gene data show CDR1 as SQVTM and CDR2 as ANQGSEA.

This chain joins TRBV5-4 and TRBJ2-1; 8 positions agree with TRBD2. CDR3 size: 15 residues. J was trimmed by 2 bases and V by 5 bases; bases with no gene match: 6. Germline-derived CDR1 and CDR2 are SGHNT and YYREEE (reference sequence). The CDR3 bases are TGTGCCAGCAGTCGGGAGGGCCCGACCTACAATGAGCAGTTCTTC. Protein: CASSREGPTYNEQFF.

There are many counts of this clonotype. This CDR3 reads CASSLGVQETQYF. CDR3 in DNA: TGCGCCAGCAGCTTGGGAGTCCAAGAGACCCAGTACTTC. V and J are TRBV5-1 and TRBJ2-5; D remains unclear. This CDR3 region has 13 residues. The germline gives CDR1 SGHRS, CDR2 YFSETQ. V lost 0 bases to trimming and J lost 1 base, with 4 bases between them. The entire variable domain, with the rest obtained from reference TRBV5-1 and TRBJ2-5, is as follows: KAGVTQTPRYLIKTRGQQVTLSCSPISGHRSVSWYQQTPGQGLQFLFEYFSETQRNKGNFPGRFSGRQFSNSRSEMNVSTLELGDSALYLCASSLGVQETQYFGPGTRLLVL.

The table lists this clonotype with many counts. The chain uses TRBV5-1 and TRBJ2-3; the match to TRBD1 covers 8 bases. Germline assignment: CDR1 SGHRS and CDR2 YFSETQ. CDR3 size: 17 residues. V lost 3 bases, J lost 4 bases, and 13 bases stayed unmatched. CDR3 protein: CASSYGDRGSFADTQYF. Here the CDR3 DNA reads TGCGCCAGCAGCTATGGTGACAGGGGATCTTTTGCAGATACGCAGTATTTT.